The 3 T cell receptor beta chains below come from one sample, sequenced in a study of response to subunit inactivated influenza vaccine. Each CDR3 protein gets one entry after TCRdb re-called the RT-PCR reads with MiXCR. The sample gives some 600,000 distinct CDR3 sequences, less than 15% of which show up once; roughly 7.6% is in the top ten. The sequencing used PBMCs from blood, collected roughly 2 weeks before vaccination. The receptors were sampled from a man in his fifties or sixties who received an inactivated influenza vaccine.

This chain joins TRBV7-9 and TRBJ2-3, with 8 bases lining up with TRBD2. CDR3 length: 17 residues. CDR1 SEHNR and CDR2 FQNEAQ come from the germline V gene (reference sequence). With V trimmed by 1 base and J by 4 bases, 10 bases remained unmatched. The CDR3 DNA follows: TGTGCCAGCAGCTTAGGGTCAGGGAGCGGGGGTGCAGATACGCAGTATTTT. It encodes CASSLGSGSGGADTQYF.

The chain recombines TRBV7-2 with TRBJ1-5; unclear D gene. Germline CDR1 SGHTA, CDR2 FQGNSA. The CDR3 consists of 15 residues. Trimming removed 0 bases from V and 7 bases from J, with 13 bases in between. The CDR3 spells CASSLAGSVWQPQHF. The CDR3 nucleotides read TGTGCCAGCAGCTTAGCGGGCAGTGTGTGGCAGCCCCAGCATTTT.

V usage is TRBV15 and J usage is TRBJ1-3; the match to TRBD1 covers 8 bases. The CDR3 contains 14 residues. Germline assignment: CDR1 LNHNV and CDR2 YYDKDF (reference sequence). J was trimmed by 4 bases and V by 6 bases; bases with no gene match: 5. This chain's CDR3 is CATRQGASGNTIYF. The CDR3 DNA reads TGTGCCACCAGGCAGGGGGCTTCGGGAAACACCATATATTTT.